Sequencing of this TCR beta chain was carried out in a study of blood T cell repertoires in COVID-19. Study at large: From the United States, Italy and Spain came samples of acute and convalescent COVID-19. PBMCs, B-cell-depleted T cells, or T cells provided the cDNA or gDNA that made up the material.

CDR1 and CDR2 (germline): LNHDA, SQIVND (reference sequence). The junction had 8 bases not matched to a gene; V was cut back by 7 bases and J by 6 bases. This CDR3 contains 13 residues. Original handling: Nucleated cell counts were estimated from reference gene primer amplification. Method: immunoSEQ multiplex PCR; TCRdb's copy keeps in-frame clones and lacks some. The DNA gave D and trimming, while V, J and clone size come from that table. The table lists around 59,000 clones, around 81% of them singletons. This clone was detected a few times. The TCR originated in a woman aged 80 or over with active or convalescent COVID-19. J is TRBJ2-7 and V is TRBV19; 8 positions agree with TRBD1. Material: peripheral blood. CDR3 nucleotides: TGTGCCAGTATTGGACAGGGAGGTGGCGAGCAGTACTTC. This codes for CASIGQGGGEQYF. Based on the CDR3 plus reference TRBV19 and TRBJ2-7, the full variable domain is DGGITQSPKYLFRKEGQNVTLSCEQNLNHDAMYWYRQDPGQGLRLIYYSQIVNDFQKGDIAEGYSVSREKKESFPLTVTSAQKNPTAFYLCASIGQGGGEQYFGPGTRLTVT.